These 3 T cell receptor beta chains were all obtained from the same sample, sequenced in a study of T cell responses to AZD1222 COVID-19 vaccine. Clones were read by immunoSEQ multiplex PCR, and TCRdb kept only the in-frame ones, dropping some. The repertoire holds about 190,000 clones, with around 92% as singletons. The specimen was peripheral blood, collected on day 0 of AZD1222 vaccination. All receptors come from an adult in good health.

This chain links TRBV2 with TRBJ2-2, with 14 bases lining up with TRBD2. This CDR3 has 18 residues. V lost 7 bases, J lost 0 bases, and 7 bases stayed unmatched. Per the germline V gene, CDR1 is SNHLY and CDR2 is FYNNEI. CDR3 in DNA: TGTGCCAGCACTGGGACTAGCGGGAGCTCGACGAACACCGGGGAGCTGTTTTTT. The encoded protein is CASTGTSGSSTNTGELFF.

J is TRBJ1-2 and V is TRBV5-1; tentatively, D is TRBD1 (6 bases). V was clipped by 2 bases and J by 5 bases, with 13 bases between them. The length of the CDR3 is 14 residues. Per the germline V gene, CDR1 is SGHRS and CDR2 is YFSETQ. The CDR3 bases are TGCGCCAGCAGCTTTGGTCAGGGGTTTTATGGCTACACCTTC. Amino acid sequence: CASSFGQGFYGYTF.

The DNA of the CDR3 is TGTGCCAGCTCACCAACGTCTAGCGGATACCAAGAGACCCAGTACTTC. Translating it yields CASSPTSSGYQETQYF. This sequence joins TRBV18 and TRBJ2-5; TRBD2 matches at 7 bases. The germline V gene has CDR1 KGHSH and CDR2 LQKENI. This CDR3 is 16 amino acids long. After removal of 2 bases from V and 0 bases from J, the junction contained 6 bases not matched to a gene.